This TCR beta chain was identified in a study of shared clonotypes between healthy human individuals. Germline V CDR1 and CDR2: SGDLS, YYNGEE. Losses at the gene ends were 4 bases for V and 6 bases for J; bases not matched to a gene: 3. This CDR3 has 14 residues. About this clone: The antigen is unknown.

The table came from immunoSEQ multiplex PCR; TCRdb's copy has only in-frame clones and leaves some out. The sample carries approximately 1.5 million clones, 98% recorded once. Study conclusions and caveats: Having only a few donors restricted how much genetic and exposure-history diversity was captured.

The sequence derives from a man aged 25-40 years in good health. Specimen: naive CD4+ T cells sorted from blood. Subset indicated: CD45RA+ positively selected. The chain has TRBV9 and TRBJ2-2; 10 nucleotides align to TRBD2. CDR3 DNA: TGTGCCAGCAGCAAGCGGGAGGGCGCCGGGGAGCTGTTTTTT. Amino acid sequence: CASSKREGAGELFF. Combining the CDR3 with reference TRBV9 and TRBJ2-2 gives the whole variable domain DSGVTQTPKHLITATGQRVTLRCSPRSGDLSVYWYQQSLDQGLQFLIQYYNGEERAKGNILERFSAQQFPDLHSELNLSSLELGDSALYFCASSKREGAGELFFGEGSRLTVL.